This TCR beta chain was sequenced in a study of response to subunit inactivated influenza vaccine. With regard to this clonotype: Its matching antigen is unknown.

Findings of the study overall: The authors suggested that every seasonal influenza vaccination recruits few new T cells.

This CDR3 has 14 amino acids. Between the trimmed V and J ends, which lost 6 bases and 6 bases, there was a span of 16 bases. TCRdb ran MiXCR on the RT-PCR reads and lists one entry per CDR3 protein. Found here are about 480,000 distinct CDR3 sequences, roughly 9.8% of them singletons; the top ten hold less than 15%. This TCR derives from a man over 45 who received an inactivated influenza vaccine. J is TRBJ2-3 and V is TRBV12-3 or TRBV12-4, with D tentatively TRBD2 (7 bases). Sequencing was performed on PBMCs from blood, taken 45 days after vaccination. CDR3 DNA: TGTGCCAGCAGCGGGGCCCCGGGGGGCGATACGCAGTATTTT. Protein sequence: CASSGAPGGDTQYF.